This TCR beta chain originates from a study of low-dose radiotherapy and immunotherapy resistance in tumors. Study context: Each patient was administered nivolumab intravenously at 240 mg, which was a flat dose, every two weeks, along with intravenous ipilimumab at 1 mg/kg every six weeks. Cyclophosphamide went in intravenously at 200 mg/m2 every two weeks, one day before radiation and immunotherapy. Study patients were administered oral aspirin at 300 mg daily for four cycles from cycle 1 day 1.

TRAV- and TRBV-specific primers primed first-strand cDNA, covering alpha and beta chains. Both a constant-region primer and a V-primer adapter served to amplify TCRs across roughly 22 PCR cycles. TCRdb re-called the reads through MiXCR, storing one row per CDR3 protein. The repertoire holds roughly 19,000 distinct CDR3 sequences, over 65% seen once, with roughly 10% in the top ten. The therapy administered to donors comprised nivolumab, ipilimumab, aspirin, low-dose cyclophosphamide and low-dose radiotherapy. Notes on this clonotype: A read error may produce the germline difference seen at one junction end.

The source of this sequence is a human donor with advanced metastatic prostate, ovarian, gallbladder or colorectal cancer (not recorded which). This table probably holds off-target reads from a library built for another chain.

This CDR3 reads CASSPRDSGANVLTF. Written as DNA, the CDR3 is TGTGCCAGCAGCCCAAGAGACTCTGGGGCCAACGTCCTGACTTTC. The chain joins TRBV4-1 to TRBJ2-6, with unresolved D. The CDR3 is 15 residues long. CDR1 MGHRA and CDR2 YSYEKL come from the germline V gene.